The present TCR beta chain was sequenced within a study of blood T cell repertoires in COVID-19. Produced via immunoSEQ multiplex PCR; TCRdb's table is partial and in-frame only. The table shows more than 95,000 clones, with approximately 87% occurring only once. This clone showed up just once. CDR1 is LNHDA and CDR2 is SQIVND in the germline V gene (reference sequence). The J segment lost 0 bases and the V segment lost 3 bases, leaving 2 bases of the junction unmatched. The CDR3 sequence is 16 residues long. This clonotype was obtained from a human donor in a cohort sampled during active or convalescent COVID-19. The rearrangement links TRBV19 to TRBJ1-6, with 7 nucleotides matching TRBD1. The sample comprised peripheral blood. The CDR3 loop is CASSISGGSYNSPLHF. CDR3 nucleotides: TGTGCCAGTAGTATCTCAGGGGGCTCCTATAATTCACCCCTCCACTTT.